Below, one T cell receptor (beta chain) is given with its context. Its target is unknown. This sample is part of a study of shared clonotypes between healthy human individuals. Study-level results: A generally larger estimated richness was seen in naive subsets than in memory subsets.

This CDR3 region has 12 residues. V was trimmed by 1 base and J by 6 bases, leaving 7 bases between them. Germline V lookup: CDR1 SGHTA, CDR2 FQGNSA. The method was immunoSEQ multiplex PCR; TCRdb's version includes in-frame clones alone and lacks a portion of them. The sample holds 2 million to 2.5 million clones, 90% to 95% seen once. CD45RA-negative memory and CD45RA+ naive subsets were split from the CD4+ cells. Sequenced input: naive CD4+ T cells sorted from blood. Subset reported: CD45RA+ positively selected. The TCR originated in a man younger than 30 in good health. The chain uses TRBV7-2 and TRBJ2-7; a weak D match, TRBD2 (6 bases). DNA for the CDR3: TGTGCCAGCAGCTTAGGGACTACCGAGCAGTACTTC. Protein sequence: CASSLGTTEQYF.